This T cell receptor (beta chain) was identified in a study of regulatory T cells in long-lasting Graves disease. Trimming cost V 8 bases and J 4 bases, with 14 bases left between them. This CDR3 is built from 13 residues. The germline gives CDR1 MNHNS, CDR2 SASEGT. The sample's time point: newly diagnosed GD, antithyroid drugs for less than 3 months. Construction of the TCR library relied on RNA isolated from PBMCs. In building TCR beta libraries, iRepertoire HTBI primers were used together with Arm-PCR of CDR3 regions. TCRdb re-analysed the multiplex PCR reads in MiXCR, keeping a single row per CDR3 protein. In the table there are under 300,000 distinct CDR3 sequences, 20% of which are singletons. Study findings and constraints: TCR diversity was lower in persistent Graves' patients than in newly diagnosed ones.

As regards this clonotype: Its target is not known.

The TCR originated in a female donor with Graves disease. This chain joins TRBV6-1 and TRBJ1-2, with D uncertain. The sample was peripheral blood mononuclear cells (PBMCs), taken at new diagnosis, from a patient treated with antithyroid drugs. The CDR3 DNA is TGTGCCAGCTACTCCCAGCGGCGCTATGGCTACACCTTC. As protein: CASYSQRRYGYTF.